This TCR beta chain was recovered during a study of T-cell memory formation after mild COVID-19. Study at large: Clustering of TCRs was largely donor specific. Notes on the study in general: That cross-reactive memory joined was suggested by some responding clones appearing in pre-infection memory. Unconfirmed was the SARS-CoV-2 specificity of second-wave clones that peaked on day 37.

TCRalpha and TCRbeta libraries used 5'RACE with constant-segment primers and UMIs. TCRdb redid the calling of the 5' RACE reads with MiXCR, one entry per CDR3 protein. The sample has tens of thousands of distinct CDR3 sequences; over 8.5% are singletons. The V gene lost 0 bases and the J gene lost 5 bases, with 8 bases spanning the gap. The CDR3 loop spans 15 amino acids. Per the germline V gene, CDR1 is SGHVS and CDR2 is FQNEAQ. This clonotype was seen a handful of times. The antigen is unknown. The sequence derives from an adult woman who had mild COVID-19 (a few samples of this study predate the infection). Cell type and time point are not known. Sequencing was done on a sample of PBMCs or a T cell subset sorted from them (not recorded which). The chain has TRBV7-8 and TRBJ1-6; D gene unclear. The CDR3: CASSLALTDNSPLHF. The DNA of the CDR3 is TGTGCCAGCAGCTTAGCGTTGACCGATAATTCACCCCTCCACTTT.